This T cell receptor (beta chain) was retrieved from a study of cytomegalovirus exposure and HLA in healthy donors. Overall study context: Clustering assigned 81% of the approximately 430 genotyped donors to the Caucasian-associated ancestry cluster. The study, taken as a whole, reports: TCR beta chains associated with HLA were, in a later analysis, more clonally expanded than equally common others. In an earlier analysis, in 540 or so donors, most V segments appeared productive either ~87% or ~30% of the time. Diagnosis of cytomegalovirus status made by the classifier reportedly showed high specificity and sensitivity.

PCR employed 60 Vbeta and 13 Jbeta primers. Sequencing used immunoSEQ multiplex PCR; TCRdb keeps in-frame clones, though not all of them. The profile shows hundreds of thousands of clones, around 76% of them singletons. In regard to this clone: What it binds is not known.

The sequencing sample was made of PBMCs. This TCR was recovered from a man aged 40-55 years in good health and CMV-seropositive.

Here the CDR3 reads CASSGPPSWPQHF. CDR3 sequence (DNA): TGTGCCAGCAGTGGCCCGCCCAGTTGGCCCCAGCATTTT. V is TRBV2 and J is TRBJ1-5, with no clear D. Germline V lookup: CDR1 SNHLY, CDR2 FYNNEI. The CDR3 length is 13 residues. The germline V and J ends were trimmed by 4 bases and 9 bases, with 13 bases remaining between them.